This TCR beta chain originates from a study of CD8 T cells in ankylosing spondylitis. Study results and caveats: A motif in TCR beta, a set of 8 or 9 highly homologous variants, appeared characteristic of ankylosing spondylitis blood. There were earlier reports of some motif variants in reactive arthritis synovial fluid and blood. Clones linked to disease, bearing a CD8+ phenotype, were relatively rare in peripheral blood.

The CDR3 totals 13 residues. Germline lookup yields CDR1 SEHNR and CDR2 FQNEAQ (reference sequence). V was clipped by 1 base and J by 5 bases, with 9 bases between them. It was by quantitative 5'-RACE with molecular barcodes that TCR beta libraries were made. TCRdb processed the 5' RACE reads anew with MiXCR; each CDR3 protein has one entry. The table lists some 220,000 distinct CDR3 sequences, around 7.9% of them singletons, with approximately 15% in the top ten. Note on this clonotype: Its target is unknown.

This receptor was identified in a male donor with ankylosing spondylitis. V and J are TRBV7-9 and TRBJ2-7; tentatively, D is TRBD1 (5 bases). Sequencing was performed on blood, either unsorted or a sorted T cell fraction (not recorded which). The DNA of the CDR3 is TGTGCCAGCAGCTTAGTGCAGGGCGACGAGCAGTACTTC. As protein: CASSLVQGDEQYF.